The source of this T cell receptor beta chain is a study of blood T cell repertoires in COVID-19. The data were produced by immunoSEQ multiplex PCR, yet TCRdb's version contains in-frame clones alone and is incomplete. This table holds some 200,000 clones, about 80% found once. This sequence originates from a woman in her 30s who had recovered from COVID-19. The sample comprised peripheral blood.

The chain's CDR3 is CASSSNDGYEAFF. The CDR3 nucleotides are TGTGCCAGTAGTAGTAATGACGGGTATGAAGCTTTCTTT. J is TRBJ1-1 and V is TRBV19; no definite D call. The germline gives CDR1 LNHDA, CDR2 SQIVND (reference sequence). Trimming took off 4 bases at V and 7 bases at J, with 13 bases between the two ends. The CDR3 runs 13 residues.